This is a list of T cell receptor beta chains from one sample in a study of blood T cell repertoires in COVID-19. The table came from immunoSEQ multiplex PCR; TCRdb's copy has only in-frame clones and leaves some out. The sample lists some 400,000 clones, roughly 89% occurring once. Sequenced: PBMCs or T cells enriched from blood (not recorded which). The receptors stem from a woman aged 25-40 years who had recovered from COVID-19. Both conserved end residues are part of each CDR3. The D gene is left open where the match is weak. Clone size is shown for a subset of rows, as once, few, many or a class of expanded clone.

15	TRBV14	-	TRBJ1-1	-	CASSQGGVPNTEAFF	TGTGCCAGCAGCCAAGGGGGGGTACCGAACACTGAAGCTTTCTTT
15	TRBV27	-	TRBJ2-7	-	CASSLSGATSYEQYF	TGTGCCAGCAGTTTATCGGGAGCGACCTCCTACGAGCAGTACTTC
16	TRBV5-5	-	TRBJ2-5	TRBD1	CASSFRYRDRGETQYF	TGTGCCAGCAGCTTCCGCTACCGGGACAGGGGAGAGACCCAGTACTTC
12	TRBV2	-	TRBJ2-3	TRBD1	CATRQGVDTQYF	TGTGCCACCCGACAGGGAGTGGATACGCAGTATTTT
17	TRBV6-1	-	TRBJ1-5	-	CASSEETALYSNQPQHF	TGTGCCAGCAGTGAAGAAACAGCTCTTTATAGCAATCAGCCCCAGCATTTT
15	TRBV28	once	TRBJ1-5	-	CASSLGRVGLKPQHF	TGTGCCAGCAGTTTGGGGAGGGTTGGCCTGAAGCCCCAGCATTTT
15	TRBV7-2	-	TRBJ2-2	TRBD1	CASSSQGANTGELFF	TGTGCCAGCAGCTCCCAGGGGGCGAACACCGGGGAGCTGTTTTTT
16	TRBV5-4	-	TRBJ2-2	-	CASRITGGPNTGELFF	TGTGCCAGCAGGATCACGGGGGGCCCGAACACCGGGGAGCTGTTTTTT
10	TRBV24-1	-	TRBJ1-5	-	CATTAGAQHF	TGTGCCACCACGGCGGGGGCCCAGCATTTT
13	TRBV6-2/TRBV6-3	-	TRBJ1-2	-	CASSYPTGYGYTF	TGTGCCAGCAGTTACCCGACAGGCTATGGCTACACCTTC
15	TRBV20-1	-	TRBJ1-2	TRBD1	CSASFLGQGGYGYTF	TGCAGTGCTAGTTTTCTGGGACAGGGAGGCTATGGCTACACCTTC
14	TRBV10-1	-	TRBJ2-2	TRBD2	CASSGGRGGGELFF	TGCGCCAGCAGTGGCGGGAGGGGCGGCGGGGAGCTGTTTTTT
14	TRBV27	-	TRBJ2-7	-	CASSSGDATYEQYF	TGTGCCAGCAGTTCAGGTGACGCTACCTACGAGCAGTACTTC
16	TRBV7-3	-	TRBJ2-3	TRBD2	CASSLISGKFADTQYF	TGTGCCAGCAGCTTAATTAGCGGGAAGTTTGCAGATACGCAGTATTTT
15	TRBV19	-	TRBJ1-1	TRBD1	CASSIDPQGSTEAFF	TGTGCCAGTAGTATAGACCCACAGGGGAGCACTGAAGCTTTCTTT
12	TRBV9	-	TRBJ2-3	TRBD2	CASSAGGDTQYF	TGTGCCAGCAGCGCGGGGGGAGATACGCAGTATTTT
18	TRBV11-2	-	TRBJ2-7	-	CASSSPWTAIPPAREQYF	TGTGCCAGCAGCTCACCATGGACAGCCATCCCACCCGCGCGCGAGCAGTACTTC
12	TRBV6-2/TRBV6-3	-	TRBJ2-1	-	CASSQERDEQFF	TGTGCCAGCAGTCAAGAGCGAGATGAGCAGTTCTTC
13	TRBV24-1	-	TRBJ2-3	TRBD2	CATAGRGTDTQYF	TGTGCCACCGCAGGGAGGGGAACAGATACGCAGTATTTT
18	TRBV5-1	once	TRBJ2-1	TRBD2	CASSLLRLAGSSYNEQFF	TGCGCCAGCAGCTTGTTACGGCTAGCGGGGAGCTCCTACAATGAGCAGTTCTTC
15	TRBV28	-	TRBJ2-7	-	CASSSSDRPVYEQYF	TGTGCCAGCAGTTCGAGCGACAGGCCCGTCTACGAGCAGTACTTC
14	TRBV6-1	-	TRBJ1-1	-	CASSLRQAHTEAFF	TGTGCCAGCAGCCTCAGACAGGCCCACACTGAAGCTTTCTTT
13	TRBV28	-	TRBJ2-1	TRBD2	CASSGLAGGEQFF	TGTGCCAGCAGTGGTCTAGCGGGGGGTGAGCAGTTCTTC
14	TRBV7-2	-	TRBJ1-2	TRBD1	CASSPRQGPTGYTF	TGTGCCAGCAGCCCACGACAGGGACCGACCGGCTACACCTTC
16	TRBV5-6	-	TRBJ1-1	-	CASSFYSHGLTKKAFF	TGTGCCAGCAGCTTTTATTCCCACGGACTGACAAAGAAAGCTTTCTTT
14	TRBV29-1	-	TRBJ1-4	-	CSVGSSATNEKLFF	TGCAGCGTTGGTTCCAGTGCAACTAATGAAAAACTGTTTTTT
16	TRBV7-8	-	TRBJ2-6	-	CASSLGLSSGANVLTF	TGTGCCAGCAGCTTAGGTCTAAGCTCTGGGGCCAACGTCCTGACTTTC
15	TRBV5-1	-	TRBJ2-2	TRBD2	CASSSQRGGPGELFF	TGCGCCAGCAGCTCCCAGCGGGGGGGCCCCGGGGAGCTGTTTTTT
15	TRBV6-5	-	TRBJ1-6	TRBD1	CASRPGTAYGSPLHF	TGTGCCAGCAGACCTGGGACAGCCTACGGCTCACCCCTCCACTTT
15	TRBV18	-	TRBJ1-5	TRBD1	CASSPRTGINQPQHF	TGTGCCAGCTCACCACGGACAGGGATAAATCAGCCCCAGCATTTT
14	TRBV28	-	TRBJ1-5	-	CASRIQSSNQPQHF	TGTGCCAGCAGGATACAGAGTAGCAATCAGCCCCAGCATTTT
14	TRBV3-1/TRBV3-2	-	TRBJ2-4	-	CASSQVPGKNIQYF	TGTGCCAGCAGCCAAGTCCCGGGGAAAAACATTCAGTACTTC
17	TRBV4-1	-	TRBJ1-5	-	CASSQGVSVYTNQPQHF	TGCGCCAGCAGCCAAGGTGTGTCAGTATATACGAATCAGCCCCAGCATTTT
14	TRBV5-8	once	TRBJ1-5	-	CASSFRLGGAPQHF	TGTGCCAGCAGCTTCCGTTTAGGGGGGGCACCCCAGCATTTT
15	TRBV19	-	TRBJ1-1	-	CASSIPTRVRTEAFF	TGTGCCAGTAGTATACCCACCAGGGTGAGGACTGAAGCTTTCTTT
14	TRBV19	-	TRBJ1-5	-	CASSTQRTGQPQHF	TGTGCCAGTAGTACACAACGAACCGGGCAGCCCCAGCATTTT
16	TRBV19	-	TRBJ2-5	TRBD2	CASSNDAGELQETQYF	TGTGCCAGTAGTAACGACGCGGGGGAACTCCAAGAGACCCAGTACTTC
15	TRBV7-9	-	TRBJ1-2	TRBD1	CASTRPGQEPMGYTF	TGTGCCAGCACCCGACCGGGACAGGAGCCCATGGGCTACACCTTC
12	TRBV7-9	-	TRBJ1-2	-	CASSFADYGYTF	TGTGCCAGCAGCTTCGCGGACTATGGCTACACCTTC
16	TRBV28	-	TRBJ2-7	-	CASSPETGRYSYEQYF	TGTGCCAGCAGTCCGGAGACAGGTAGATACTCCTACGAGCAGTACTTC
15	TRBV10-3	-	TRBJ2-5	-	CAISESWGEGETQYF	TGTGCCATCAGTGAGTCTTGGGGGGAAGGAGAGACCCAGTACTTC
16	TRBV28	-	TRBJ1-5	-	CASSLFGTNSNQPQHF	TGTGCCAGCAGTTTATTTGGCACAAATAGCAATCAGCCCCAGCATTTT
14	TRBV19	-	TRBJ1-3	TRBD1	CASSGRGYQNTIYF	TGTGCCAGTAGTGGCAGGGGGTATCAAAACACCATATATTTT
17	TRBV2	-	TRBJ2-2	-	CASSFKVGQPNTGELFF	TGTGCCAGCAGCTTTAAGGTTGGACAGCCAAACACCGGGGAGCTGTTTTTT
11	TRBV25-1	-	TRBJ2-1	-	CASSEVSEQFF	TGTGCCAGCAGTGAAGTTAGTGAGCAGTTCTTC
14	TRBV5-1	-	TRBJ2-7	TRBD1	CASSPGGYSYEQYF	TGCGCCAGCAGCCCAGGGGGTTATTCTTACGAGCAGTACTTC
14	TRBV5-6	once	TRBJ1-2	-	CASSLEEGNYGYTF	TGTGCCAGCAGTCTTGAGGAGGGGAACTATGGCTACACCTTC
12	TRBV5-1	-	TRBJ1-4	-	CASSSGGEKLFF	TGCGCCAGCAGCTCGGGGGGTGAAAAACTGTTTTTT
13	TRBV5-6	-	TRBJ1-5	-	CASSGGWGQPQHF	TGTGCCAGCAGCGGCGGGTGGGGTCAGCCCCAGCATTTT
14	TRBV9	-	TRBJ2-1	-	CASSVGPEAYEQFF	TGTGCCAGCAGCGTAGGTCCCGAAGCATATGAGCAGTTCTTC
13	TRBV12-3/TRBV12-4	-	TRBJ2-1	-	CASSPHRDNEQFF	TGTGCCAGCAGCCCACACAGGGACAATGAGCAGTTCTTC
14	TRBV28	-	TRBJ2-1	TRBD1	CVISGQGAHNEQFF	TGTGTCATTTCGGGACAGGGGGCGCACAATGAGCAGTTCTTC
14	TRBV30	-	TRBJ2-7	-	CAWLKDSVPYEQYF	TGTGCCTGGCTCAAAGACAGCGTTCCCTACGAGCAGTACTTC
15	TRBV7-2	-	TRBJ2-3	-	CASSLFLVQGDTQYF	TGTGCCAGCAGCTTATTTTTGGTTCAGGGGGATACGCAGTATTTT
11	TRBV3-1/TRBV3-2	-	TRBJ1-3	-	CASTWKGVLYF	TGTGCCAGCACCTGGAAGGGGGTCCTATATTTT
15	TRBV28	-	TRBJ1-4	TRBD1	CASSVRQGGNEKLFF	TGTGCCAGCAGTGTTAGACAGGGGGGTAATGAAAAACTGTTTTTT
12	TRBV12-3/TRBV12-4	-	TRBJ1-1	-	CASSLSGTEAFF	TGTGCCAGCAGTTTAAGCGGCACTGAAGCTTTCTTT
14	TRBV7-9	-	TRBJ2-1	TRBD2	CASSLDAGGNEQFF	TGTGCCAGCAGCTTGGACGCGGGGGGCAATGAGCAGTTCTTC
12	TRBV2	-	TRBJ2-5	TRBD2	CASSETSGGRDF	TGTGCCAGCAGTGAAACTAGCGGGGGCCGGGACTTC